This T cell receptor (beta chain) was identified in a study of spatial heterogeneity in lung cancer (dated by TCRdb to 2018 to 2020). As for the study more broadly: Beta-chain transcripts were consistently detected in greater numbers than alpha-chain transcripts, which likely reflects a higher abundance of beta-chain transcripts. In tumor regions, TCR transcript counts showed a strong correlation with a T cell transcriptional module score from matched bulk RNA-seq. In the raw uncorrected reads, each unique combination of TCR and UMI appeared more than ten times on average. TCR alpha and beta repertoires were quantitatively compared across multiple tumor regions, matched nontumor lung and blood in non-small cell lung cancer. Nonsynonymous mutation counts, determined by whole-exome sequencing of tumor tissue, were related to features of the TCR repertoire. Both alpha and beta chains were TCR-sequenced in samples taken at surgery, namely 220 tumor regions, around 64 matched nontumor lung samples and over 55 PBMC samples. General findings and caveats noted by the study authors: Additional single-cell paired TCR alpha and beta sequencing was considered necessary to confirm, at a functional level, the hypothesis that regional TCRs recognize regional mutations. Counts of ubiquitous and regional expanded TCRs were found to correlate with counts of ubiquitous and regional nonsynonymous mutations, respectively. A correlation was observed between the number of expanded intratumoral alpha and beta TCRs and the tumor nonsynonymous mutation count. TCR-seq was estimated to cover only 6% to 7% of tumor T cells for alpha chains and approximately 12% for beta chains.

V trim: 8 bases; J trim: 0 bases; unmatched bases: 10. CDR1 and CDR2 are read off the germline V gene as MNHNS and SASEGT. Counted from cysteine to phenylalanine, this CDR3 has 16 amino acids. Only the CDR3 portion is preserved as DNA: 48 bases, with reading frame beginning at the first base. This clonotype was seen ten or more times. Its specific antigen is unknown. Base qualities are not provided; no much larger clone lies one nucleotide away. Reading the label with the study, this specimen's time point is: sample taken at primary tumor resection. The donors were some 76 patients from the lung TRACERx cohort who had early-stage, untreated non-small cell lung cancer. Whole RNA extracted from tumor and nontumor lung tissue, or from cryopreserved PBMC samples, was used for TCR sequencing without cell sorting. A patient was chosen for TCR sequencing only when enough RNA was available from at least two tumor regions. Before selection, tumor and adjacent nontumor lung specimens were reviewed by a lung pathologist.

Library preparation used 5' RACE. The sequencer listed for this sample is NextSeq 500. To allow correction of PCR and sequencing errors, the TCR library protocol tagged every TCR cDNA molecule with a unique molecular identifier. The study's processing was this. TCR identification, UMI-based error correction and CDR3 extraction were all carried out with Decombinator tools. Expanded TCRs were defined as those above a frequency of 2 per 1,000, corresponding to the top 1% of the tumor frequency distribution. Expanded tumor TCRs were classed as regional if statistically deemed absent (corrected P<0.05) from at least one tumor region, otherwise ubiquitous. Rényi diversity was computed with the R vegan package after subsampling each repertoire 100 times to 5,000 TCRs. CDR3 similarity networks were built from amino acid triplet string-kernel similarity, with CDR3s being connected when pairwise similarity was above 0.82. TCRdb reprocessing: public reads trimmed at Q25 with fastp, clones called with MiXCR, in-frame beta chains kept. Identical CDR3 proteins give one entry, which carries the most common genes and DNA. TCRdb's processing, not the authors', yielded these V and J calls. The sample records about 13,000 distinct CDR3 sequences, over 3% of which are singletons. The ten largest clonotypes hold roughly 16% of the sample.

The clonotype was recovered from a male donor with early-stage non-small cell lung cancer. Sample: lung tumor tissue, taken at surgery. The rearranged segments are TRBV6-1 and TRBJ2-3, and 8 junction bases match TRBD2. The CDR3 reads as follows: CASGYAGGTSTDTQYF. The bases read TGTGCCAGCGGTTACGCGGGGGGAACTAGCACAGATACGCAGTATTTT.